This T cell receptor beta chain was found in a study of blood T cell repertoires in COVID-19. Study summary: The cDNA or gDNA used as material had been derived from T cells, B-cell-depleted T cells, or PBMCs.

V lost 1 base and J 7 bases, leaving 11 bases between the germline ends. The CDR3 sequence is 15 residues long. The germline V gene encodes CDR1 SGHTA and CDR2 FQGNSA. In the source study's methods: Amplification from reference gene primers served as the basis for estimated nucleated cell counts. Profiled with immunoSEQ multiplex PCR; TCRdb holds only in-frame clones, not every one. That table furnishes V, J and clone size, whereas the DNA furnished D and trimming. Counted here are a few hundred thousand clones, approximately 88% occurring once; the ten biggest clones make up 8% to 9.5%. Participants came from around 25 US areas, aged roughly 18 to 95 years.

The sample consisted of PBMCs or T cells enriched from blood (not recorded which). The rearrangement links TRBV7-2 to TRBJ1-6; TRBD1 might be the D (6 bases). The receptor comes from a woman between 18 and 29 years old who had recovered from COVID-19. The CDR3 bases are TGTGCCAGCAGCTTAGGAACAGGGCAGAATTCACCCCTCCACTTT. It encodes CASSLGTGQNSPLHF.